A selection of T cell receptor beta chains follows, all from one sample in a study of resident and recirculating memory T cells in vitiligo. Profiling relied on immunoSEQ multiplex PCR, and the TCRdb table lists in-frame clones only, not all of them. This repertoire shows approximately 69,000 clones, approximately 89% found once; its top ten account for 4.9%. Source material: blood. The receptors derive from a male donor with vitiligo. CDR3s include the opening cysteine and the closing phenylalanine or tryptophan. Fields, in order: J gene, clone size, V gene, D gene, CDR3 protein, CDR3 DNA. D genes are given only for firm matches. Size is stated for part of the rows, as once, few or many counts, or as a class when the clone is expanded.

j_gene: TRBJ1-1; abundance: -; v_gene: TRBV25-1; d_gene: -; CDR3aa: CASFGGAGVNTEAFF; CDR3nt: TGTGCCAGCTTTGGGGGAGCGGGGGTGAACACTGAAGCTTTCTTT
j_gene: TRBJ1-1; abundance: -; v_gene: TRBV4-3; d_gene: -; CDR3aa: CASSQGKKGMNTEAFF; CDR3nt: TGCGCCAGCAGCCAAGGAAAAAAGGGGATGAACACTGAAGCTTTCTTT
j_gene: TRBJ1-2; abundance: once; v_gene: TRBV19; d_gene: TRBD1; CDR3aa: CASSIGQGFSYGYTF; CDR3nt: TGTGCCAGTAGTATAGGACAGGGGTTCTCCTATGGCTACACCTTC
j_gene: TRBJ2-5; abundance: -; v_gene: TRBV6-1; d_gene: TRBD1; CDR3aa: CASSSGQSKETQYF; CDR3nt: TGTGCCAGCAGTTCGGGACAGTCCAAAGAGACCCAGTACTTC
j_gene: TRBJ1-1; abundance: -; v_gene: TRBV7-2; d_gene: -; CDR3aa: CASSLVGMDTEAFF; CDR3nt: TGTGCCAGCAGCTTAGTCGGTATGGACACTGAAGCTTTCTTT
j_gene: TRBJ2-3; abundance: -; v_gene: TRBV7-3; d_gene: -; CDR3aa: CASSLGQQSDTQYF; CDR3nt: TGTGCCAGCAGCTTAGGACAGCAGTCAGATACGCAGTATTTT
j_gene: TRBJ1-1; abundance: -; v_gene: TRBV7-9; d_gene: -; CDR3aa: CASRVQGNTEAFF; CDR3nt: TGTGCCAGCAGAGTACAGGGGAACACTGAAGCTTTCTTT
j_gene: TRBJ1-2; abundance: -; v_gene: TRBV7-2; d_gene: TRBD1; CDR3aa: CASSLETGVPTF; CDR3nt: TGTGCCAGCAGCTTAGAGACAGGGGTTCCTACCTTC
j_gene: TRBJ2-7; abundance: -; v_gene: TRBV4-1; d_gene: -; CDR3aa: CASSQVVPRLSDEQYF; CDR3nt: TGCGCCAGCAGCCAAGTTGTACCGCGCCTTTCGGACGAGCAGTACTTC
j_gene: TRBJ1-5; abundance: -; v_gene: TRBV4-1; d_gene: TRBD1; CDR3aa: CASSLTSGTGNSNQPQHF; CDR3nt: TGCGCCAGCAGCCTTACATCCGGGACAGGAAATAGCAATCAGCCCCAGCATTTT
j_gene: TRBJ2-3; abundance: -; v_gene: TRBV20-1; d_gene: -; CDR3aa: CSFLQDTQYF; CDR3nt: TGCAGTTTCTTACAAGATACGCAGTATTTT
j_gene: TRBJ2-2; abundance: -; v_gene: TRBV11-3; d_gene: -; CDR3aa: CASSLPISGTGELFF; CDR3nt: TGTGCCAGCAGCTTACCGATTTCCGGCACCGGGGAGCTGTTTTTT
j_gene: TRBJ1-1; abundance: -; v_gene: TRBV6-1; d_gene: -; CDR3aa: CASTPLTGKNTEAFF; CDR3nt: TGTGCCAGCACCCCATTAACAGGGAAGAACACTGAAGCTTTCTTT
j_gene: TRBJ1-5; abundance: -; v_gene: TRBV7-8; d_gene: TRBD1; CDR3aa: CASSRRGRDRGVGAGGNQPQHF; CDR3nt: TGTGCCAGCAGCCGTCGGGGCCGAGACAGGGGCGTTGGTGCGGGGGGCAATCAGCCCCAGCATTTT
j_gene: TRBJ1-4; abundance: -; v_gene: TRBV7-4; d_gene: TRBD1; CDR3aa: CASTPDRGGKTNEKLFF; CDR3nt: TGTGCCAGCACCCCGGACAGGGGAGGTAAAACTAATGAAAAACTGTTTTTT
j_gene: TRBJ1-2; abundance: once; v_gene: TRBV11-1; d_gene: -; CDR3aa: CASSLTGAYGYTF; CDR3nt: TGTGCCAGCAGCTTAACTGGGGCCTATGGCTACACCTTC
j_gene: TRBJ1-3; abundance: -; v_gene: TRBV19; d_gene: -; CDR3aa: CASIPGSSGNTIYF; CDR3nt: TGTGCCAGTATCCCGGGGAGCTCTGGAAACACCATATATTTT
j_gene: TRBJ2-7; abundance: -; v_gene: TRBV4-1; d_gene: TRBD1; CDR3aa: CASSQGVWDRSSYEQYF; CDR3nt: TGCGCCAGCAGCCAGGGTGTATGGGACAGGAGCTCCTACGAGCAGTACTTC
j_gene: TRBJ1-2; abundance: once; v_gene: TRBV7-2; d_gene: TRBD1; CDR3aa: CASSARTGNDGYTF; CDR3nt: TGTGCCAGCAGCGCCAGGACAGGGAATGACGGCTACACCTTC
j_gene: TRBJ1-2; abundance: -; v_gene: TRBV2; d_gene: TRBD1; CDR3aa: CASSETRGLGYTF; CDR3nt: TGTGCCAGCAGTGAAACCAGGGGGCTAGGCTACACCTTC
j_gene: TRBJ1-2; abundance: -; v_gene: TRBV25-1; d_gene: TRBD1; CDR3aa: CASSGQGALSSYGYTF; CDR3nt: TGTGCCAGCTCCGGACAGGGGGCCCTTAGTTCCTATGGCTACACCTTC
j_gene: TRBJ2-1; abundance: few; v_gene: TRBV27; d_gene: -; CDR3aa: CASSLSSRGAGLSYNEQFF; CDR3nt: TGTGCCAGCAGTTTATCGTCCAGGGGAGCTGGCCTTTCATACAATGAGCAGTTCTTC
j_gene: TRBJ1-1; abundance: once; v_gene: TRBV12-5; d_gene: TRBD1; CDR3aa: CASGLGTGNAFF; CDR3nt: TGTGCTAGTGGTCTCGGGACAGGGAACGCTTTCTTT
j_gene: TRBJ2-1; abundance: -; v_gene: TRBV6-1; d_gene: -; CDR3aa: CASTQVEGQFF; CDR3nt: TGTGCCAGCACCCAGGTAGAGGGGCAGTTCTTC
j_gene: TRBJ1-1; abundance: once; v_gene: TRBV7-9; d_gene: -; CDR3aa: CASSFGGSEAFF; CDR3nt: TGTGCCAGCAGCTTCGGGGGATCCGAGGCTTTCTTT
j_gene: TRBJ2-5; abundance: -; v_gene: TRBV4-1; d_gene: TRBD2; CDR3aa: CASSQPTSDQETQYF; CDR3nt: TGCGCCAGCAGCCAACCGACTAGCGACCAGGAGACCCAGTACTTC
j_gene: TRBJ2-2; abundance: -; v_gene: TRBV7-2; d_gene: -; CDR3aa: CASRDSPTGELFF; CDR3nt: TGTGCCAGCAGGGACAGCCCGACCGGGGAGCTGTTTTTT
j_gene: TRBJ1-1; abundance: few; v_gene: TRBV19; d_gene: -; CDR3aa: CASSISLLNTEAFF; CDR3nt: TGTGCCAGTAGTATAAGCCTATTGAACACTGAAGCTTTCTTT
j_gene: TRBJ2-3; abundance: -; v_gene: TRBV5-1; d_gene: TRBD1; CDR3aa: CASSSRGDTQYF; CDR3nt: TGCGCCAGCAGCTCCAGGGGGGATACGCAGTATTTT
j_gene: TRBJ1-1; abundance: -; v_gene: TRBV11-2; d_gene: -; CDR3aa: CASSLAPRGASGTEAFF; CDR3nt: TGTGCCAGCAGCTTAGCCCCTCGGGGGGCTAGTGGGACTGAAGCTTTCTTT
j_gene: TRBJ2-3; abundance: -; v_gene: TRBV19; d_gene: TRBD2; CDR3aa: CASSSRGGGTDTQYF; CDR3nt: TGTGCCAGTAGTTCGCGGGGGGGTGGCACAGATACGCAGTATTTT
j_gene: TRBJ1-2; abundance: -; v_gene: TRBV7-2; d_gene: -; CDR3aa: CASALGRGDHGYTF; CDR3nt: TGTGCCAGCGCCTTAGGCAGGGGAGATCATGGCTACACCTTC
j_gene: TRBJ2-7; abundance: -; v_gene: TRBV5-1; d_gene: -; CDR3aa: CASSLVSRSSYEQYF; CDR3nt: TGCGCCAGCAGCTTGGTTTCGAGGAGCTCCTACGAGCAGTACTTC
j_gene: TRBJ1-2; abundance: -; v_gene: TRBV5-4; d_gene: -; CDR3aa: CASSLGLQGPYGYTF; CDR3nt: TGTGCCAGCAGCTTGGGGCTTCAGGGTCCCTATGGCTACACCTTC
j_gene: TRBJ1-4; abundance: -; v_gene: TRBV2; d_gene: -; CDR3aa: CASYDSRGRNEKLFF; CDR3nt: TGTGCCAGCTACGACTCCAGGGGACGAAATGAAAAACTGTTTTTT
j_gene: TRBJ2-2; abundance: -; v_gene: TRBV4-3; d_gene: TRBD1; CDR3aa: CASSQGPAGTGVGELFF; CDR3nt: TGCGCCAGCAGCCAAGGGCCCGCCGGGACAGGGGTCGGGGAGCTGTTTTTT
j_gene: TRBJ2-5; abundance: -; v_gene: TRBV6-1; d_gene: TRBD2; CDR3aa: CASGSSGGDVETQYF; CDR3nt: TGTGCCAGCGGGTCTAGCGGGGGGGATGTTGAGACCCAGTACTTC
j_gene: TRBJ1-2; abundance: -; v_gene: TRBV18; d_gene: -; CDR3aa: CASSLDRTAFNGYTF; CDR3nt: TGTGCCAGCTCTCTGGATCGGACAGCTTTCAATGGCTACACCTTC
j_gene: TRBJ2-1; abundance: -; v_gene: TRBV12-5; d_gene: -; CDR3aa: CASGQRLAEQFF; CDR3nt: TGTGCTAGTGGTCAGCGGTTGGCTGAGCAGTTCTTC
j_gene: TRBJ1-1; abundance: -; v_gene: TRBV6-5; d_gene: TRBD1; CDR3aa: CASSYSGQGVTEAFF; CDR3nt: TGTGCCAGCAGTTACTCTGGACAGGGGGTCACTGAAGCTTTCTTT
j_gene: TRBJ1-6; abundance: -; v_gene: TRBV6-6; d_gene: TRBD1; CDR3aa: CASSSHLTGVGSPLHF; CDR3nt: TGTGCCAGCAGTTCCCATTTGACAGGGGTGGGTTCACCCCTCCACTTT
j_gene: TRBJ1-1; abundance: few; v_gene: TRBV6-5; d_gene: -; CDR3aa: CASSSGNTEAFF; CDR3nt: TGTGCCAGCAGTTCCGGGAACACTGAAGCTTTCTTT
j_gene: TRBJ2-1; abundance: once; v_gene: TRBV29-1; d_gene: -; CDR3aa: CSAGDSSYNEQFF; CDR3nt: TGCAGCGCGGGGGACAGCTCCTACAATGAGCAGTTCTTC
j_gene: TRBJ2-1; abundance: -; v_gene: TRBV4-3; d_gene: TRBD1; CDR3aa: CASSQSGTVINEQFF; CDR3nt: TGCGCCAGCAGCCAATCCGGGACAGTCATCAATGAGCAGTTCTTC
j_gene: TRBJ2-3; abundance: once; v_gene: TRBV5-1; d_gene: -; CDR3aa: CASSLELSTDTQYF; CDR3nt: TGCGCCAGCAGCTTGGAGCTGAGCACAGATACGCAGTATTTT
j_gene: TRBJ1-5; abundance: -; v_gene: TRBV19; d_gene: TRBD1; CDR3aa: CASRQGGQPQHF; CDR3nt: TGTGCCAGTCGACAGGGAGGACAGCCCCAGCATTTT
j_gene: TRBJ2-6; abundance: -; v_gene: TRBV29-1; d_gene: TRBD1; CDR3aa: CSVEEVGDRASPGANVLTF; CDR3nt: TGCAGCGTTGAAGAAGTCGGGGACAGGGCTTCGCCCGGGGCCAACGTCCTGACTTTC
j_gene: TRBJ2-4; abundance: -; v_gene: TRBV28; d_gene: TRBD1; CDR3aa: CASSPPGQGNIQYF; CDR3nt: TGTGCCAGCAGCCCACCGGGACAGGGAAACATTCAGTACTTC
j_gene: TRBJ1-5; abundance: -; v_gene: TRBV5-8; d_gene: TRBD1; CDR3aa: CASSLGQGSNQPQHF; CDR3nt: TGTGCCAGCAGCCTGGGACAGGGAAGCAATCAGCCCCAGCATTTT